These 32 T cell receptor beta chains originate from one sample sequenced in a study of blood T cell repertoires in COVID-19. The repertoire was sequenced with immunoSEQ multiplex PCR; TCRdb's copy has only in-frame clones and lacks some. Of around 150,000 clones detected, over 60% appear once; the ten largest clones hold under 6%. Material: peripheral blood. These receptors originate from a woman older than 75 with active or convalescent COVID-19.

This rearrangement joins TRBV7-9 to TRBJ2-5; tentatively, D is TRBD2 (5 bases). In germline, CDR1 is SEHNR, CDR2 FQNEAQ (reference sequence). V shed 5 bases and J shed 5 bases, with 15 bases lying between them. The CDR3 has 14 residues. CDR3 loop: CASSLRTGTETQYF. CDR3 DNA sequence: TGTGCCAGCAGCCTACGCACGGGAACGGAGACCCAGTACTTC.

This clone has only a few counts. The V and J genes are TRBV2 and TRBJ2-1; 7 nucleotides line up with TRBD2. Germline loops: CDR1 SNHLY, CDR2 FYNNEI. The CDR3 is made up of 12 amino acids. V shed 6 bases and J 9 bases; nucleotides not matched to a gene: 5. CDR3 region: CASSGDYGEQFF. DNA for the CDR3: TGTGCCAGCAGCGGGGACTATGGTGAGCAGTTCTTC.

The J gene is TRBJ1-4, the V gene TRBV7-3; the match to TRBD1 covers 12 bases. Unmatched junction bases numbered 12, after V lost 0 bases and J lost 7 bases. The CDR3 loop spans 19 amino acids. Germline values: CDR1 SGHTA, CDR2 FQGTGA. The CDR3 loop reads CASSLTERDRGRFCEKLFF. The CDR3 nucleotides read TGTGCCAGCAGCTTAACGGAGAGGGACAGGGGGCGTTTTTGTGAAAAACTGTTTTTT.

The CDR3 spells CATSPQIMNTEAFF. The DNA of the CDR3 is TGTGCCACCTCGCCACAGATCATGAACACTGAAGCTTTCTTT. The genes are TRBV9 and TRBJ1-1; D remains unclear. V was shortened by 9 bases and J by 0 bases, with 15 bases between the two germline ends. The CDR3 length is 14 residues. Germline-derived CDR1 and CDR2 are SGDLS and YYNGEE.

The chain links TRBV28 to TRBJ1-6; TRBD1 is a possible D gene (6 bases). This CDR3 has 14 residues. The ends were cut back, 6 bases at V and 8 bases at J, with 14 bases in the middle. Germline assignment: CDR1 MDHEN and CDR2 SYDVKM. This chain's CDR3 is CASSSGRGDSPLHF. The CDR3 DNA follows: TGTGCCAGCAGCTCGGGGAGGGGGGATTCACCCCTCCACTTT.

This chain links TRBV18 with TRBJ1-4; D gene unclear. Germline V gene sequence: CDR1 KGHSH, CDR2 LQKENI. Between the trimmed V and J ends, which lost 3 bases and 8 bases, there was a span of 10 bases. The CDR3 is 13 amino acids. CDR3 coding DNA: TGTGCCAGCTCACCCCAATCGGGAGAAAAACTGTTTTTT. Amino acids: CASSPQSGEKLFF. The full variable domain, with the rest looked up from reference TRBV18 and TRBJ1-4, is NAGVMQNPRHLVRRRGQEARLRCSPMKGHSHVYWYRQLPEEGLKFMVYLQKENIIDESGMPKERFSAEFPKEGPSILRIQQVVRGDSAAYFCASSPQSGEKLFFGSGTQLSVL.

The chain is built from TRBV19 and TRBJ1-6; 11 nucleotides match TRBD1. CDR1 LNHDA and CDR2 SQIVND come from the germline V gene (reference sequence). The CDR3 has 16 amino acids. V lost 6 bases and J lost 10; bases outside the gene matches: 11. The CDR3 DNA reads TGTGCCAGTAGGCAGAGGCCGGGACAGGGGGGATCACCCCTCCACTTT. Translating it yields CASRQRPGQGGSPLHF.

The gene calls are TRBV4-3 and TRBJ1-5; 8 bases match TRBD1. The CDR3 contains 19 residues. Looked up from germline, CDR1 is LGHNA and CDR2 is YSLEER. Germline trimming cut 0 bases from V and 6 bases from J; bases unmatched to any gene: 16. In DNA, the CDR3 is TGCGCCAGCAGCCAAGAGGCCGGACAGGGTTTAGGATTAAGTCAGCCCCAGCATTTT. It specifies CASSQEAGQGLGLSQPQHF.

The chain has TRBV5-1 and TRBJ1-1, with D maybe TRBD1 (6 bases). The CDR3 totals 14 residues. The germline CDR1 and CDR2 sequences are SGHRS and YFSETQ. V lost 4 bases and J 4 bases, leaving 14 bases between the germline ends. CDR3 bases: TGCGCCAGCAGCACCGCAACAGGGACCACTGAAGCTTTCTTT. Translation gives CASSTATGTTEAFF. The full variable domain, completed using reference TRBV5-1 and TRBJ1-1, is KAGVTQTPRYLIKTRGQQVTLSCSPISGHRSVSWYQQTPGQGLQFLFEYFSETQRNKGNFPGRFSGRQFSNSRSEMNVSTLELGDSALYLCASSTATGTTEAFFGQGTRLTVV.

This clone turned up a few times. The gene calls are TRBV4-1 and TRBJ2-2; D may be TRBD2 (6 bases). Trimming stripped 3 bases from V and 0 bases from J, with 14 bases between. Germline-derived CDR1 and CDR2 are MGHRA and YSYEKL. This CDR3 region has 17 residues. The CDR3 is CASSHIMGGPNTGELFF. For the CDR3, the DNA is TGCGCCAGCAGCCACATCATGGGGGGTCCGAACACCGGGGAGCTGTTTTTT.

V is TRBV2 and J is TRBJ1-4, with D possibly matching TRBD1 (5 bases). The CDR3 contains 16 residues. V was cut by 6 bases and J by 0 bases, with 14 bases left in between. The germline V gene has CDR1 SNHLY and CDR2 FYNNEI. The CDR3 protein is CASSPDSLATNEKLFF. The CDR3 DNA reads as TGTGCCAGCAGCCCTGACAGCCTTGCAACTAATGAAAAACTGTTTTTT.

The CDR3 protein is CASSSRTGQNTEAFF. The CDR3 coding sequence is TGTGCCAGCAGCTCAAGGACAGGACAAAACACTGAAGCTTTCTTT. This chain connects TRBV5-4 to TRBJ1-1; 7 bases agree with TRBD1. Germline V gene data show CDR1 as SGHNT and CDR2 as YYREEE (reference sequence). This CDR3 is built from 15 residues. The junction had 7 bases not matched to a gene; V was cut back by 3 bases and J by 2 bases.

This clone was seen a handful of times. The chain has TRBV6-2 or TRBV6-3 and TRBJ1-5; maybe TRBD1 (6 bases). Looked up from germline, CDR1 is MNHEY and CDR2 is SVGEGT. This CDR3 is 14 amino acids long. V shed 6 bases and J shed 8 bases, with 17 bases lying between them. As DNA, the CDR3 is TGTGCCAGCAGCCGATACGGGGGGCAGGAGCCCCAGCATTTT. This codes for CASSRYGGQEPQHF.

This chain joins TRBV12-3 or TRBV12-4 and TRBJ2-7; D possibly corresponds to TRBD1 (5 bases). The CDR3 contains 13 residues. V shed 2 bases and J shed 5 bases, with 10 bases lying between them. As DNA, the CDR3 is TGTGCCAGCAGTTTAAGGGGCACCCACGAGCAGTACTTC. Translating gives CASSLRGTHEQYF.

The chain couples TRBV20-1 to TRBJ2-3, with D possibly being TRBD2 (5 bases). Trimming cost V 6 bases and J 6 bases, with 10 bases left between them. CDR3 length: 11 amino acids. From germline, CDR1 is DFQATT and CDR2 SNEGSKA (reference sequence). In nucleotides, the CDR3 is TGCAGTGCCCGCCGAGGGGATACGCAGTATTTT. This translates into CSARRGDTQYF.

The gene calls are TRBV4-3 and TRBJ2-6; TRBD1 is a possible D gene (6 bases). CDR1 and CDR2 (germline): LGHNA, YSLEER. Trimming removed 1 base at V and 0 bases at J, with 22 bases between. The CDR3 has 21 amino acids. The CDR3 bases are TGCGCCAGCAGCCAAGCCCCACACCGGACAGATTTAAACTCTGGGGCCAACGTCCTGACTTTC. It specifies CASSQAPHRTDLNSGANVLTF.

This chain uses TRBV11-3 with TRBJ2-1, with a tentative D call TRBD1 (5 bases). The CDR3 sequence is 14 residues long. The V end was cut by 3 bases, the J end by 6 bases, with 12 bases between. In germline, CDR1 is SGHNT, CDR2 YENEEA. CDR3 region: CASSFSQGSNEQFF. Written as DNA, the CDR3 is TGTGCCAGCAGCTTCAGCCAGGGAAGCAATGAGCAGTTCTTC.

The chain joins TRBV7-9 to TRBJ1-5; D gene ambiguous. Germline CDR1 reads SEHNR; CDR2 reads FQNEAQ (reference sequence). Trimming removed 3 bases at V and 1 base at J, with 7 bases between. This CDR3 has 14 residues. CDR3 sequence reads: CASSFGQSNQPQHF. For the CDR3, the DNA is TGTGCCAGCAGCTTTGGGCAGAGCAATCAGCCCCAGCATTTT.

The rearrangement joins TRBV30 to TRBJ1-2, with TRBD1 as a possible D gene (5 bases). The CDR3 is 15 residues long. Germline V gives CDR1 GTSNPN, CDR2 SVGIG (reference sequence). V was trimmed by 1 base and J by 8 bases, leaving 20 bases between them. In DNA, the CDR3 is TGTGCCTGGAGTGGACATGGGGCGTTACATGGCGGCTACACCTTC. It codes for CAWSGHGALHGGYTF.

This clone was found once. The rearrangement links TRBV4-3 to TRBJ2-7; 8 bases fit TRBD1. After removal of 3 bases from V and 5 bases from J, the junction contained 6 bases not matched to a gene. In germline, CDR1 is LGHNA, CDR2 YSLEER. The CDR3 length is 14 residues. CDR3 in amino acids: CASSHTGGSDEQYF. CDR3 bases: TGCGCCAGCAGCCACACAGGGGGGTCCGACGAGCAGTACTTC.

The rearrangement links TRBV13 to TRBJ2-5, with 13 bases aligning to TRBD2. This CDR3 has 16 amino acids. The V and J ends lost 5 bases and 1 base, in that order; junction bases with no gene match: 4. CDR1 and CDR2 from the germline V gene are PRHDT and FYEKMQ (reference sequence). In nucleotides, the CDR3 is TGTGCCAGCAGCCACGGACTAGCGGGAGTCCAAGAGACCCAGTACTTC. Its protein product is CASSHGLAGVQETQYF.

The V gene is TRBV7-9, the J gene TRBJ1-1; D is uncertain. V was pared by 3 bases and J by 0 bases, with 11 bases between. The germline gives CDR1 SEHNR, CDR2 FQNEAQ (reference sequence). There are 15 residues in the CDR3. CDR3 coding DNA: TGTGCCAGCAGCTTTATGGGAGGATTGAACACTGAAGCTTTCTTT. It codes for CASSFMGGLNTEAFF.

V is TRBV7-9 and J is TRBJ2-7, with 9 bases lining up with TRBD1. Germline CDR1 is SEHNR and CDR2 is FQNEAQ (reference sequence). The CDR3 is 16 residues long. The J segment lost 1 base and the V segment lost 7 bases, leaving 11 bases of the junction unmatched. The CDR3 region has the DNA TGTGCCAGCACCACCTGGGGACAGGGAGCATCCTACGAGCAGTACTTC. As protein: CASTTWGQGASYEQYF.

The chain recombines TRBV28 with TRBJ1-1; perhaps TRBD1 as D (5 bases). This CDR3 region has 17 residues. Germline lookup yields CDR1 MDHEN and CDR2 SYDVKM. Trimming pared 2 bases from V and 2 bases from J, leaving 18 bases between. CDR3 nucleotides: TGTGCCAGCAGTTTAACAGGATTTGGACAAAAAAACACTGAAGCTTTCTTT. This sequence encodes CASSLTGFGQKNTEAFF. Supplemented by reference TRBV28 and TRBJ1-1, the full variable domain reads DVKVTQSSRYLVKRTGEKVFLECVQDMDHENMFWYRQDPGLGLRLIYFSYDVKMKEKGDIPEGYSVSREKKERFSLILESASTNQTSMYLCASSLTGFGQKNTEAFFGQGTRLTVV.

This chain uses TRBV7-3 with TRBJ2-6; possibly TRBD1 for D (6 bases). There are 16 residues in the CDR3. Trimming pared 0 bases from V and 2 bases from J, leaving 8 bases between. Germline V CDR1 and CDR2: SGHTA, FQGTGA. CDR3 in amino acids: CASSLTRTAGANVLTF. Written as DNA, the CDR3 is TGTGCCAGCAGCTTAACTCGGACAGCTGGGGCCAACGTCCTGACTTTC.

A single count supports this clone. The rearrangement joins TRBV3-1 (or the pseudogene TRBV3-2) to TRBJ1-2; the match to TRBD1 covers 10 bases. V was clipped by 1 base and J by 6 bases; unmatched bases: 5. CDR3 length: 15 amino acids. Germline V lookup: CDR1 LGHDT, CDR2 YNNKEL (reference sequence). This chain's CDR3 is CASSQARTGGDGYTF. DNA for the CDR3: TGTGCCAGCAGCCAAGCCCGGACAGGGGGGGATGGCTACACCTTC.

This clone appeared once. The chain links TRBV4-1 to TRBJ1-1; D ambiguous. V was trimmed by 3 bases and J by 4 bases, leaving 9 bases between them. This CDR3 has 13 amino acids. The germline V gene encodes CDR1 MGHRA and CDR2 YSYEKL. The CDR3 region is CASSQGGPTEAFF. CDR3 DNA sequence: TGCGCCAGCAGCCAGGGAGGACCCACTGAAGCTTTCTTT.

This clone was counted only a few times. The chain has TRBV5-6 and TRBJ2-3; D perhaps matches TRBD2 (5 bases). The CDR3 runs 15 residues. Germline CDR1 SGHDT, CDR2 YYEEEE. Trimming took 0 bases from V and 0 from J, leaving 8 bases between them. CDR3 DNA sequence: TGTGCCAGCAGCTTGGGACGGACTAGCACAGATACGCAGTATTTT. Translated, it gives CASSLGRTSTDTQYF.

The chain uses TRBV27 and TRBJ1-1; weak D call: TRBD1 (5 bases). Deletions cut 6 bases from V and 4 bases from J, with 15 bases between. From germline, CDR1 is MNHEY and CDR2 SMNVEV (reference sequence). This CDR3 is 14 amino acids long. The CDR3, as DNA: TGTGCCAGCAGAAATGGGGGGGTGGGCACTGAAGCTTTCTTT. Translation: CASRNGGVGTEAFF.

The CDR3 reads CASRLPGLENGNQPQHF. CDR3 nucleotide sequence: TGTGCCAGTAGACTTCCGGGACTAGAAAACGGGAATCAGCCCCAGCATTTT. V and J are TRBV19 and TRBJ1-5; tentatively, D is TRBD1 (5 bases). Deletions cut 6 bases from V and 4 bases from J, with 22 bases between. Germline loops: CDR1 LNHDA, CDR2 SQIVND (reference sequence). The CDR3 runs to 17 residues.

J is TRBJ2-1 and V is TRBV5-1; 11 bases agree with TRBD2. From germline, CDR1 is SGHRS and CDR2 YFSETQ. V shed 2 bases and J 4 bases; nucleotides not matched to a gene: 2. The CDR3 totals 15 residues. CDR3 bases: TGCGCCAGCAGCTTACTAGCGGGGGAGTACAATGAGCAGTTCTTC. Translating it yields CASSLLAGEYNEQFF.

The chain couples TRBV7-9 to TRBJ1-6; 7 bases are a match to TRBD1. Germline assignment: CDR1 SEHNR and CDR2 FQNEAQ (reference sequence). V lost 3 bases to trimming and J lost 0 bases; unmatched junction nucleotides: 11. This CDR3 is built from 19 residues. CDR3 in DNA: TGTGCCAGCAGCTTGTTCGGCAGGGGGAAGAGCTCCTATAATTCACCCCTCCACTTT. Its protein product is CASSLFGRGKSSYNSPLHF.